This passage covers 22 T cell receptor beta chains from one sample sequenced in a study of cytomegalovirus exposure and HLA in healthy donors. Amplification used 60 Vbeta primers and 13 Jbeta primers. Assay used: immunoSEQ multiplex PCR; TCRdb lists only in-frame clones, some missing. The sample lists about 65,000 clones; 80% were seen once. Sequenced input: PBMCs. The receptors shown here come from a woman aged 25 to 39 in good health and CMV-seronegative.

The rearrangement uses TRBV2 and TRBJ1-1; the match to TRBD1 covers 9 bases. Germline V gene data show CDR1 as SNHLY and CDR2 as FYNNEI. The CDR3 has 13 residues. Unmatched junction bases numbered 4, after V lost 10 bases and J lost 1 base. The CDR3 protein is CATRTGENTEAFF. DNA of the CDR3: TGTGCCACCCGGACAGGGGAGAACACTGAAGCTTTCTTT.

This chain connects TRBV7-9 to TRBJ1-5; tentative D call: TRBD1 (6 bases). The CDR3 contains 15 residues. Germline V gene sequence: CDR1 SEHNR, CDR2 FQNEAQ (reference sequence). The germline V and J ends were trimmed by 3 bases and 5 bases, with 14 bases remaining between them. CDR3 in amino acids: CASSFLSGVYQPQHF. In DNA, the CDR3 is TGTGCCAGCAGCTTTTTATCAGGGGTGTATCAGCCCCAGCATTTT.

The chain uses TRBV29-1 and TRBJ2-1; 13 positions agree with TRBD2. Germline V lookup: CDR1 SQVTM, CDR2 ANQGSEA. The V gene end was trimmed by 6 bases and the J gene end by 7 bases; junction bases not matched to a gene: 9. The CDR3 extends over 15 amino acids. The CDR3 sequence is CSVARLAGGGNEQFF. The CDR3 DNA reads TGCAGCGTCGCGCGACTAGCGGGAGGAGGTAATGAGCAGTTCTTC.

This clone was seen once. The CDR3 sequence is CASSQGYGRNRYEQYF. CDR3 DNA: TGCGCCAGCAGCCAAGGGTATGGCAGGAACCGCTACGAGCAGTACTTC. The chain is built from TRBV4-1 and TRBJ2-7; D unresolved. Germline CDR1 MGHRA, CDR2 YSYEKL. The CDR3 is 16 residues long. Trimming stripped 1 base from V and 3 bases from J, with 16 bases between.

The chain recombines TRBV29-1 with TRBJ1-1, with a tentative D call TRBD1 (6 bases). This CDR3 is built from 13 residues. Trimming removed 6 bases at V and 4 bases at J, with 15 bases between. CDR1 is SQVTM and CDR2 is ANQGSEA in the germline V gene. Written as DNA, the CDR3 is TGCAGCGTGGGGCCTCAACAGGGCACTGAAGCTTTCTTT. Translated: CSVGPQQGTEAFF.

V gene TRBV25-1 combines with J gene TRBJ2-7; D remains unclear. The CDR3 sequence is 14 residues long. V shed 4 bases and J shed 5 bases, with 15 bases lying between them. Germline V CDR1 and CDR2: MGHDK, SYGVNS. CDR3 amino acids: CASSASGPWNEQYF. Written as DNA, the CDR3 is TGTGCCAGCAGTGCGTCTGGGCCCTGGAACGAGCAGTACTTC.

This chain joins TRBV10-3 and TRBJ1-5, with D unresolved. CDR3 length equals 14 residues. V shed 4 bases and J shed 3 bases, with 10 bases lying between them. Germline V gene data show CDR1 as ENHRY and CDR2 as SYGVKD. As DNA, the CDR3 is TGTGCCATCAGTGGACATAGGATCAATCAGCCCCAGCATTTT. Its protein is CAISGHRINQPQHF.

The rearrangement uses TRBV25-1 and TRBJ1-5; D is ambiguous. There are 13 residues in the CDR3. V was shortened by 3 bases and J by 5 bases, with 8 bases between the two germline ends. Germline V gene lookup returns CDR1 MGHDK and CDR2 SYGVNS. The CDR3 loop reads CASSDAEYQPQHF. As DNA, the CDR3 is TGTGCCAGCAGTGATGCGGAATATCAGCCCCAGCATTTT.

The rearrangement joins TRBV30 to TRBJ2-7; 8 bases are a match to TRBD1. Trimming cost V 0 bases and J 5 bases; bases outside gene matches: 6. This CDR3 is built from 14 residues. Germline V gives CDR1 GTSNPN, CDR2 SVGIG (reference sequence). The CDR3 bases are TGTGCCTGGAGTGTCGGACAGGGAGTCGACGAGCAGTACTTC. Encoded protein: CAWSVGQGVDEQYF.

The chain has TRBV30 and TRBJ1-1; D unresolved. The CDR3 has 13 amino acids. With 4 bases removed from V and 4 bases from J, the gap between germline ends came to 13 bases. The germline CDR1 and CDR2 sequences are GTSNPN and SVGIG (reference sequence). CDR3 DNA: TGTGCCTGGATATCGGGGAGGGCCACTGAAGCTTTCTTT. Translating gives CAWISGRATEAFF.

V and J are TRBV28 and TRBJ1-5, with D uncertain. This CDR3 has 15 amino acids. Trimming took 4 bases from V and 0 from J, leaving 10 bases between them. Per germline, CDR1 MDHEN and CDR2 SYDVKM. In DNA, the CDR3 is TGTGCCAGCAGTTCGACGCGGGGTAGCAATCAGCCCCAGCATTTT. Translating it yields CASSSTRGSNQPQHF. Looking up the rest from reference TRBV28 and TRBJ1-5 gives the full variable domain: DVKVTQSSRYLVKRTGEKVFLECVQDMDHENMFWYRQDPGLGLRLIYFSYDVKMKEKGDIPEGYSVSREKKERFSLILESASTNQTSMYLCASSSTRGSNQPQHFGDGTRLSIL.

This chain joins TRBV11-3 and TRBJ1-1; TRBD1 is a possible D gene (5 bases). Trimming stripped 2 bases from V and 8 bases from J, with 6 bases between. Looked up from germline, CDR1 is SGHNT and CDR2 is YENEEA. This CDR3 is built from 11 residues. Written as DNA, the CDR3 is TGTGCCAGCAGCTTAACAGGAGAAGCTTTCTTT. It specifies CASSLTGEAFF.

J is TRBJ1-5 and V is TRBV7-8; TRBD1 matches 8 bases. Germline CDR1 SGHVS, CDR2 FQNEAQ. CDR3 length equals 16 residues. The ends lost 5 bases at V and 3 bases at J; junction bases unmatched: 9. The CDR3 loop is CASSPTGGRANQPQHF. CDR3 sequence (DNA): TGTGCCAGCAGCCCCACAGGGGGAAGGGCCAATCAGCCCCAGCATTTT.

The CDR3 DNA reads as TGCGCCAGCCGGGTCCTGGACACTGAAGCTTTCTTT. Protein sequence: CASRVLDTEAFF. This sequence joins TRBV5-1 and TRBJ1-1; D is uncertain. The germline V gene has CDR1 SGHRS and CDR2 YFSETQ. The CDR3 is 12 amino acids. The germline V and J ends were trimmed by 7 bases and 3 bases, with 10 bases remaining between them.

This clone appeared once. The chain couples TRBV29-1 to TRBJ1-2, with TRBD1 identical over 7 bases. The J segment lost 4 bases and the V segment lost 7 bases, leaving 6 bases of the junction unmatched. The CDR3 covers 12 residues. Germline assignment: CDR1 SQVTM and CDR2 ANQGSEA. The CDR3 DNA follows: TGCAGCGGATTGACAGGGCCCTATGGCTACACCTTC. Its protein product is CSGLTGPYGYTF.

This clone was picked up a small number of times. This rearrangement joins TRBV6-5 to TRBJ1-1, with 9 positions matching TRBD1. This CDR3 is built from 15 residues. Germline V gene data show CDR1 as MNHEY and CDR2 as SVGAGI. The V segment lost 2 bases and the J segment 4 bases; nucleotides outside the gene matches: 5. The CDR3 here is CASSYGTGLGTEAFF. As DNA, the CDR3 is TGTGCCAGCAGTTACGGGACAGGGCTCGGCACTGAAGCTTTCTTT.

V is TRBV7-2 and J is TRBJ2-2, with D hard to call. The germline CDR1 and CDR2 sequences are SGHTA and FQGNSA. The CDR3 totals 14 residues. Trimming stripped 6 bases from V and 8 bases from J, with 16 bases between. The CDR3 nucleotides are TGTGCCAGCAGTCAGACAACCCCGGCAGGGGAGCTGTTTTTT. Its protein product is CASSQTTPAGELFF.

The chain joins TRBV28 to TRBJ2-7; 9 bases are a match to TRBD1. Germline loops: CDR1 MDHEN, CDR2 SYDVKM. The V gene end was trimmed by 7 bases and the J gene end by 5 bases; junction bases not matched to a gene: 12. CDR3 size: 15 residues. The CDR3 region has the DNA TGTGCCAGCAACCTTTACAGGGGGCTGTCGAACGAGCAGTACTTC. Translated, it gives CASNLYRGLSNEQYF. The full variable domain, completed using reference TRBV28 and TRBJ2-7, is DVKVTQSSRYLVKRTGEKVFLECVQDMDHENMFWYRQDPGLGLRLIYFSYDVKMKEKGDIPEGYSVSREKKERFSLILESASTNQTSMYLCASNLYRGLSNEQYFGPGTRLTVT.

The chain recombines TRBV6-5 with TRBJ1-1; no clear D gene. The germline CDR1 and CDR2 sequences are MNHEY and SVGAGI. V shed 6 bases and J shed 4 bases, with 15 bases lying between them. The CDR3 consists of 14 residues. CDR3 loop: CASSTTMSPTEAFF. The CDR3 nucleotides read TGTGCCAGCAGCACTACAATGTCTCCCACTGAAGCTTTCTTT.

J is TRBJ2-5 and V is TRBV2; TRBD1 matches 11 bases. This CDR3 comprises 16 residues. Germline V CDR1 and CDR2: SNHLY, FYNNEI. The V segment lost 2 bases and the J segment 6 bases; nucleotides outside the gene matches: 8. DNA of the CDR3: TGTGCCAGCAGTGAACGGGGGGACAGGGGGAGGAAGACCCAGTACTTC. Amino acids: CASSERGDRGRKTQYF. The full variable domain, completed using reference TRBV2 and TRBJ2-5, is EPEVTQTPSHQVTQMGQEVILRCVPISNHLYFYWYRQILGQKVEFLVSFYNNEISEKSEIFDDQFSVERPDGSNFTLKIRSTKLEDSAMYFCASSERGDRGRKTQYFGPGTRLLVL.

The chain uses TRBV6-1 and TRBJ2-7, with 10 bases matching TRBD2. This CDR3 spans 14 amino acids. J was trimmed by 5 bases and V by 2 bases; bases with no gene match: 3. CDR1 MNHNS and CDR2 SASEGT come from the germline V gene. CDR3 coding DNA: TGTGCCAGCAGTGAAAGCGGGAGGGGCGACGAGCAGTACTTC. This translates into CASSESGRGDEQYF.

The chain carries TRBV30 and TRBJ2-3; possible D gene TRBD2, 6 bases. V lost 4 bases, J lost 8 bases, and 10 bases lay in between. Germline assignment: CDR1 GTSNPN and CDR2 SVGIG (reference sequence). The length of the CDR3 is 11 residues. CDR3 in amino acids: CAWNIGGTQYF. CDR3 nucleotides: TGTGCCTGGAATATCGGGGGTACGCAGTATTTT.